This entry lists 15 T cell receptor beta chains sequenced from one sample in a study of human T cells and chemical hapten exposure. TCRdb called the RACE reads again in MiXCR, with one record for every CDR3 protein. This sample has roughly 250,000 distinct CDR3 sequences, with more than 6.5% found just once. Time point described: pre-sensitization, week 0. Treatment noted: therapeutic diphenylcyclopropenone sensitization with weekly scalp DPC. The starting material was whole blood, obtained in connection with sensitization to the hapten diphenylcyclopropenone (DPC). These receptors were taken from a woman aged 40 to 50 with alopecia areata. Some clones in this sample may be carry-over from other donors' samples.

The chain has TRBV28 and TRBJ2-7; the match to TRBD1 covers 12 bases. Germline V CDR1 and CDR2: MDHEN, SYDVKM. Trimming at V came to 5 bases and at J to 6 bases, leaving 11 bases not matched to a gene. The CDR3 is made up of 16 amino acids. DNA for the CDR3: TGTGCCAGCAGTCCCCCAACGGGACAGGGGGCAGGCGAGCAGTACTTC. Translated: CASSPPTGQGAGEQYF.

V is TRBV7-2 and J is TRBJ2-1; D call uncertain. Germline V gene data show CDR1 as SGHTA and CDR2 as FQGNSA. The CDR3 runs 12 residues. The V end lost 4 bases, the J end lost 4 bases, and 5 bases lay between the germline ends. The CDR3 sequence is CASSSRYNEQFF. The CDR3 DNA is TGTGCCAGCAGCTCCCGATACAATGAGCAGTTCTTC.

This clonotype was seen more than once but under ten times. The rearrangement joins TRBV2 to TRBJ2-3; the D gene is possibly TRBD2 (5 bases). V was shortened by 4 bases and J by 1 base, with 15 bases between the two germline ends. This CDR3 region has 16 residues. Germline values: CDR1 SNHLY, CDR2 FYNNEI. The CDR3 DNA sequence: TGTGCCAGCAGTGTCTTCGGGAACCGGGGCACAGATACGCAGTATTTT. Translating gives CASSVFGNRGTDTQYF.

This clonotype was found a few times. The V call is TRBV20-1, the J call TRBJ2-7; perhaps TRBD2 as D (5 bases). CDR1 is DFQATT, CDR2 SNEGSKA, per germline (reference sequence). Trimming cost V 3 bases and J 4 bases, with 10 bases left between them. The CDR3 sequence is 12 residues long. CDR3 DNA: TGCAGTGCTAGTAGCGTCGGTTACGAGCAGTACTTC. It translates to CSASSVGYEQYF.

This chain joins TRBV12-3 or TRBV12-4 and TRBJ2-1; 8 bases are shared with TRBD2. V dropped 6 bases and J dropped 7; count of bases not matched to a gene: 2. This CDR3 has 12 residues. The CDR3 loop reads CASRRLANEQFF. In DNA, the CDR3 is TGTGCCAGCAGAAGACTAGCGAATGAGCAGTTCTTC.

The V gene is TRBV7-9, the J gene TRBJ2-7, with a possible D match to TRBD1 (6 bases). CDR1 is SEHNR and CDR2 is FQNEAQ in the germline V gene (reference sequence). The V gene lost 1 base and the J gene lost 6 bases, with 13 bases spanning the gap. This CDR3 is built from 14 residues. The CDR3 spells CASSLEIQGSEQYF. CDR3 bases: TGTGCCAGCAGCTTAGAGATCCAGGGGTCCGAGCAGTACTTC.

The rearrangement links TRBV21-1 to TRBJ1-2; no check of the table's D call, TRBD1, against the DNA was made. TRBV21-1 is a recognized pseudogene. This CDR3 region has 15 residues. CDR3 DNA sequence: TGTGCCAGCAGCAAAGAGGACAGGGGAGAAGATGGCTACACCTTC. Amino acids: CASSKEDRGEDGYTF.

This clonotype was seen repeatedly, ten times or more. The chain links TRBV9 to TRBJ1-3, with D possibly being TRBD1 (5 bases). The CDR3 has 16 amino acids. The V gene's germline CDR1 is SGDLS and CDR2 YYNGEE. Trimming removed 2 bases from V and 0 bases from J, with 12 bases in between. In nucleotides, the CDR3 is TGTGCCAGCAGCGTGGGACCTGCGCCCTCTGGAAACACCATATATTTT. Its protein product is CASSVGPAPSGNTIYF.

This clonotype was seen only a few times. The genes are TRBV6-6 and TRBJ1-6, with 9 bases aligning to TRBD1. The CDR3 consists of 17 residues. CDR1 is MNHNY and CDR2 is SVGAGI in the germline V gene (reference sequence). V lost 0 bases to trimming and J lost 5 bases; unmatched junction nucleotides: 5. CDR3 coding DNA: TGTGCCAGCAGTTACTCGCCAGGGGACAGGGATAATTCACCCCTCCACTTT. Protein product: CASSYSPGDRDNSPLHF.

This chain links TRBV6-2 or TRBV6-3 with TRBJ2-1; the match to TRBD2 covers 15 bases. The CDR3 extends over 18 amino acids. The V and J ends lost 2 bases and 8 bases, in that order; junction bases with no gene match: 10. Germline-derived CDR1 and CDR2 are MNHEY and SVGEGT. The CDR3 DNA follows: TGTGCCAGCAGTTACGGACCGGGACTAGCGGGAGGTGGCCATGAGCAGTTCTTC. Residues: CASSYGPGLAGGGHEQFF.

The rearrangement uses TRBV20-1 and TRBJ1-2; 10 positions match TRBD1. The V gene's germline CDR1 is DFQATT and CDR2 SNEGSKA (reference sequence). This CDR3 spans 14 amino acids. The ends lost 3 bases at V and 8 bases at J; junction bases unmatched: 9. CDR3 in amino acids: CSASGQGEARGYTF. In nucleotides, the CDR3 is TGCAGTGCTAGCGGACAGGGGGAGGCAAGAGGCTACACCTTC.

This clonotype was detected many times. V is TRBV15 and J is TRBJ1-5, with D unresolved. Trimming cost V 4 bases and J 3 bases, with 7 bases left between them. The CDR3 totals 13 residues. Germline loops: CDR1 LNHNV, CDR2 YYDKDF (reference sequence). CDR3 sequence (DNA): TGTGCCACCAGCAAGGGCATCAATCAGCCCCAGCATTTT. The encoded protein is CATSKGINQPQHF.

This clonotype was seen only a few times. The rearrangement joins TRBV25-1 to TRBJ1-6; unclear D gene. With 5 bases removed from V and 5 bases from J, the gap between germline ends came to 7 bases. The length of the CDR3 is 13 residues. The germline CDR1 and CDR2 sequences are MGHDK and SYGVNS. The DNA of the CDR3 is TGTGCCAGCAGTAGTCAGGATAATTCACCCCTCCACTTT. Translated, it gives CASSSQDNSPLHF.

The chain employs TRBV6-2 or TRBV6-3 and TRBJ1-5; perhaps TRBD1 as D (6 bases). The length of the CDR3 is 17 residues. Trimming shortened V by 3 bases and J by 2 bases, and 17 bases separated the two germline ends. Looked up from germline, CDR1 is MNHEY and CDR2 is SVGEGT. The CDR3 loop reads CASSYDWGPGGNQPQHF. CDR3 DNA sequence: TGTGCCAGCAGTTATGATTGGGGGCCCGGGGGCAATCAGCCCCAGCATTTT.

This clonotype was observed a few times. The rearrangement links TRBV6-5 to TRBJ2-7; 11 positions agree with TRBD1. Germline loops: CDR1 MNHEY, CDR2 SVGAGI. V was pared by 5 bases and J by 12 bases, with 15 bases of the junction left unmatched. The CDR3 is made up of 15 amino acids. CDR3 coding DNA: TGTGCCAGCAGTCCTACCCGGGACAGGGGGGCCATTAGGTACTTC. Protein: CASSPTRDRGAIRYF.